This entry lists 28 T cell receptor beta chains sequenced from one sample in a study of blood T cell repertoires in COVID-19 (dated by TCRdb to 2018 to 2021). The receptor library was made with the immunoSEQ multiplex PCR assay. TCRdb limited this immuneACCESS table to in-frame rearrangements with V and J called. A share of clones is missing; checked studies link under half to unresolved V genes, and the rest is unexplained. This sample is represented by 240,000 or so clones; just under 85% of them were singletons. Jointly, the top ten make up about 9.5% of the sample. Sequencing was done on a sample of peripheral blood. All receptors derive from a woman older than 75 with acute or convalescent COVID-19.

The V and J genes are TRBV5-8 and TRBJ1-4; TRBD1 matches 7 bases. This CDR3 has 16 residues. V was pared by 0 bases and J by 7 bases, with 9 bases of the junction left unmatched. Germline V gene lookup returns CDR1 SGHTS and CDR2 YDEGEE. CDR3 sequence reads: CASSLDGAGGSEKLFF. Here the CDR3 DNA reads TGTGCCAGCAGCTTGGACGGGGCAGGGGGAAGTGAAAAACTGTTTTTT. The full variable domain, its missing parts supplied by reference TRBV5-8 and TRBJ1-4, is EAGVTQSPTHLIKTRGQQATLRCSPISGHTSVYWYQQALGLGLQFLLWYDEGEERNRGNFPPRFSGRQFPNYSSELNVNALELEDSALYLCASSLDGAGGSEKLFFGSGTQLSVL.

The J gene is TRBJ2-7, the V gene TRBV29-1, with D tentatively TRBD2 (6 bases). The V gene lost 3 bases and the J gene lost 4 bases, with 10 bases spanning the gap. The germline V gene encodes CDR1 SQVTM and CDR2 ANQGSEA. The CDR3 runs to 12 residues. CDR3 sequence reads: CSVEAAGYEQYF. The CDR3 DNA follows: TGCAGCGTTGAGGCCGCGGGGTACGAGCAGTACTTC.

The V gene is TRBV28, the J gene TRBJ1-4; a possible D gene is TRBD1 (5 bases). Germline values: CDR1 MDHEN, CDR2 SYDVKM. Trimming took off 3 bases at V and 6 bases at J, with 11 bases between the two ends. This CDR3 contains 14 residues. The CDR3 spells CASSFQGGDEKLFF. The CDR3 nucleotides are TGTGCCAGCAGTTTCCAGGGTGGGGATGAAAAACTGTTTTTT.

The rearrangement joins TRBV3-1 (or the pseudogene TRBV3-2) to TRBJ2-2; TRBD2 is a possible D gene (5 bases). The ends were cut back, 3 bases at V and 6 bases at J, with 11 bases in the middle. This CDR3 spans 14 amino acids. Germline-derived CDR1 and CDR2 are LGHDT and YNNKEL (reference sequence). CDR3 sequence: CASSQGAGAGELFF. Written as DNA, the CDR3 is TGTGCCAGCAGCCAGGGAGCTGGCGCCGGGGAGCTGTTTTTT.

This clone came up once. V gene TRBV3-1 (or the pseudogene TRBV3-2) combines with J gene TRBJ2-7; D perhaps matches TRBD1 (6 bases). Germline CDR1 is LGHDT and CDR2 is YNNKEL (reference sequence). V shed 0 bases and J shed 7 bases, with 13 bases lying between them. The CDR3 loop spans 14 amino acids. The CDR3 is CASSQDARGYEQYF. CDR3 nucleotide sequence: TGTGCCAGCAGCCAAGATGCCAGGGGATATGAGCAGTACTTC.

This chain links TRBV5-6 with TRBJ2-7; D ambiguous. There are 16 residues in the CDR3. Germline lookup yields CDR1 SGHDT and CDR2 YYEEEE. V was cut by 2 bases and J by 0 bases, with 15 bases left in between. CDR3 sequence: CASSFRVQRSSYEQYF. The CDR3 coding sequence is TGTGCCAGCAGCTTCCGGGTCCAAAGGAGCTCCTACGAGCAGTACTTC.

In this sample, this clone turned up once. This sequence joins TRBV2 and TRBJ2-7; 9 positions agree with TRBD1. CDR1 SNHLY and CDR2 FYNNEI come from the germline V gene. The CDR3 runs to 15 residues. After removal of 3 bases from V and 1 base from J, the junction contained 4 bases not matched to a gene. CDR3 sequence: CASSDPGQGSYEQYF. In DNA, the CDR3 is TGTGCCAGCAGTGACCCGGGACAGGGTTCCTACGAGCAGTACTTC. Looking up the rest from reference TRBV2 and TRBJ2-7 gives the full variable domain: EPEVTQTPSHQVTQMGQEVILRCVPISNHLYFYWYRQILGQKVEFLVSFYNNEISEKSEIFDDQFSVERPDGSNFTLKIRSTKLEDSAMYFCASSDPGQGSYEQYFGPGTRLTVT.

The genes are TRBV11-2 and TRBJ2-3, with 7 bases that match TRBD1. V was clipped by 0 bases and J by 4 bases; unmatched bases: 4. The CDR3 contains 15 residues. Germline V gene data show CDR1 as SGHAT and CDR2 as FQNNGV. DNA of the CDR3: TGTGCCAGCAGCTTAGAGGGTACAGGGGCAGATACGCAGTATTTT. Its translation: CASSLEGTGADTQYF.

The chain has TRBV5-6 and TRBJ2-7, with TRBD1 matching 7 bases. The CDR3 is 15 residues long. Germline loops: CDR1 SGHDT, CDR2 YYEEEE. After removal of 4 bases from V and 0 bases from J, the junction contained 7 bases not matched to a gene. This chain's CDR3 is CASSRRTGVSYEQYF. DNA of the CDR3: TGTGCCAGCAGCCGCCGGACAGGTGTCTCCTACGAGCAGTACTTC.

The rearrangement links TRBV28 to TRBJ1-5, with a weak D call TRBD1 (6 bases). Trimming took off 8 bases at V and 4 bases at J, with 18 bases between the two ends. This CDR3 has 15 residues. The germline CDR1 and CDR2 sequences are MDHEN and SYDVKM. CDR3 amino acids: CASLGGGGWNQPQHF. CDR3 coding DNA: TGTGCCAGCCTCGGGGGAGGGGGATGGAATCAGCCCCAGCATTTT.

The sample holds one count of this clone. The chain joins TRBV4-2 to TRBJ2-1, with D perhaps matching TRBD1 (6 bases). Germline V gene lookup returns CDR1 LGHNA and CDR2 YNFKEQ. The CDR3 contains 16 residues. V lost 1 base and J 5 bases, leaving 15 bases between the germline ends. CDR3 DNA: TGTGCCAGCAGCCAAGTCAGAATTGGGGGCCACAATGAGCAGTTCTTC. It is translated as CASSQVRIGGHNEQFF.

This chain uses TRBV3-1 (or the pseudogene TRBV3-2) with TRBJ1-4, with D possibly TRBD1 on 6 matching bases. The CDR3 consists of 16 residues. Trimming left V 4 bases short and J 4 bases short, with 16 bases between. In germline, CDR1 is LGHDT, CDR2 YNNKEL (reference sequence). The CDR3 DNA is TGTGCCAGCAGCCGCAGTATACAGGGCCTTAATGAAAAACTGTTTTTT. It specifies CASSRSIQGLNEKLFF.

This clone was detected once. CDR3 amino acids: CAWSQGPNGYTF. The CDR3 region has the DNA TGTGCCTGGAGTCAGGGGCCCAATGGCTACACCTTC. V usage is TRBV30 and J usage is TRBJ1-2; maybe TRBD1 (6 bases). CDR3 length: 12 residues. The V gene lost 2 bases and the J gene lost 6 bases, with 10 bases spanning the gap. Germline values: CDR1 GTSNPN, CDR2 SVGIG (reference sequence).

The table lists this clone with a count of one. The chain employs TRBV19 and TRBJ2-7, with TRBD2 as a possible D gene (6 bases). Germline V gene lookup returns CDR1 LNHDA and CDR2 SQIVND (reference sequence). V was cut by 2 bases and J by 2 bases, with 13 bases left in between. This CDR3 region has 15 residues. CDR3 protein: CASSISGTGTYEQYF. As DNA, the CDR3 is TGTGCCAGTAGTATAAGTGGGACTGGAACCTACGAGCAGTACTTC.

The gene calls are TRBV15 and TRBJ2-5; a weak D match, TRBD2 (6 bases). V shed 3 bases and J shed 4 bases, with 15 bases lying between them. This CDR3 spans 15 amino acids. Looked up from germline, CDR1 is LNHNV and CDR2 is YYDKDF (reference sequence). The DNA of the CDR3 is TGTGCCACCAGCAGTCTCACCGCGGAGGGAGAGACCCAGTACTTC. Amino acids: CATSSLTAEGETQYF.

The V and J genes are TRBV7-9 and TRBJ2-3, with 7 bases that match TRBD1. The CDR3 covers 16 residues. CDR1 and CDR2 (germline): SEHNR, FQNEAQ (reference sequence). Losses at the gene ends were 5 bases for V and 4 bases for J; bases not matched to a gene: 12. CDR3 protein: CASSLMTGIGADTQYF. CDR3 nucleotide sequence: TGTGCCAGCAGCCTTATGACAGGGATAGGCGCAGATACGCAGTATTTT.

The rearrangement uses TRBV12-5 and TRBJ1-1, with 7 bases aligning to TRBD1. The trim removed 5 bases at V and 3 bases at J, leaving 12 bases unmatched. The CDR3 consists of 16 residues. Germline V gene data show CDR1 as LGHNT and CDR2 as FRNRAP. The CDR3 spells CASGTTQGLRDTEAFF. CDR3 bases: TGTGCTAGTGGTACAACACAGGGGTTGAGGGACACTGAAGCTTTCTTT.

This rearrangement joins TRBV9 to TRBJ2-3; 8 bases map to TRBD1. Germline CDR1 reads SGDLS; CDR2 reads YYNGEE. The junction had 6 bases not matched to a gene; V was cut back by 0 bases and J by 3 bases. The CDR3 sequence is 16 residues long. This CDR3 reads CASSVELDRETDTQYF. CDR3 bases: TGTGCCAGCAGCGTAGAGTTGGACAGGGAGACAGATACGCAGTATTTT.

This chain uses TRBV2 with TRBJ2-7; possibly TRBD2 for D (6 bases). The CDR3 runs to 12 residues. Per the germline V gene, CDR1 is SNHLY and CDR2 is FYNNEI. Between the trimmed V and J ends, which lost 7 bases and 0 bases, there was a span of 7 bases. CDR3 in DNA: TGTGCCAGCACCGGGGGCTCCTACGAGCAGTACTTC. Its protein product is CASTGGSYEQYF.

The chain couples TRBV5-1 to TRBJ2-5; D remains unclear. CDR1 is SGHRS, CDR2 YFSETQ, per germline. V was clipped by 0 bases and J by 5 bases, with 8 bases between them. The CDR3 spans 13 residues. CDR3 sequence reads: CASSLVPGETQYF. The CDR3 nucleotides are TGCGCCAGCAGCTTGGTACCCGGGGAGACCCAGTACTTC.

This sequence joins TRBV12-5 and TRBJ1-3; D ambiguous. V was cut by 1 base and J by 0 bases, with 7 bases left in between. The CDR3 is 15 amino acids. The germline CDR1 and CDR2 sequences are LGHNT and FRNRAP. CDR3: CASGLGSSSGNTIYF. The CDR3 DNA follows: TGTGCTAGTGGTTTGGGTTCCTCCTCTGGAAACACCATATATTTT. Supplemented by reference TRBV12-5 and TRBJ1-3, the full variable domain reads DARVTQTPRHKVTEMGQEVTMRCQPILGHNTVFWYRQTMMQGLELLAYFRNRAPLDDSGMPKDRFSAEMPDATLATLKIQPSEPRDSAVYFCASGLGSSSGNTIYFGEGSWLTVV.

V and J are TRBV5-1 and TRBJ2-2; D uncertain. The CDR3 extends over 14 amino acids. The V end was cut by 0 bases, the J end by 6 bases, with 9 bases between. Germline CDR1 and CDR2: SGHRS and YFSETQ. The CDR3 region is CASSLGSTSGELFF. CDR3 bases: TGCGCCAGCAGCTTGGGGTCGACTTCCGGGGAGCTGTTTTTT.

The chain has TRBV12-3 or TRBV12-4 and TRBJ1-1; D not resolved. V dropped 5 bases and J dropped 2 bases, with 9 bases sitting between them. CDR3 length: 13 residues. CDR3 residues: CASSGQQNTEAFF. The CDR3 DNA follows: TGTGCCAGCAGTGGGCAGCAAAACACTGAAGCTTTCTTT.

This clone appeared a few times. The chain has TRBV2 and TRBJ2-7; D is ambiguous. Germline V gene sequence: CDR1 SNHLY, CDR2 FYNNEI. The CDR3 loop spans 13 amino acids. Between the trimmed V and J ends, which lost 6 bases and 2 bases, there was a span of 11 bases. In DNA form, the CDR3 reads TGTGCCAGCAGCCCGACCGCGGCCTACGAGCAGTACTTC. It yields the protein CASSPTAAYEQYF.

The gene calls are TRBV3-1 (or the pseudogene TRBV3-2) and TRBJ1-4; no firm D call. CDR3 length: 16 amino acids. V was clipped by 1 base and J by 4 bases, with 13 bases between them. The germline CDR1 and CDR2 sequences are LGHDT and YNNKEL (reference sequence). CDR3 sequence: CASSQVDGFDNEKLFF. Written as DNA, the CDR3 is TGTGCCAGCAGCCAAGTCGACGGGTTTGATAATGAAAAACTGTTTTTT.

The chain joins TRBV30 to TRBJ2-1, with a possible D match to TRBD1 (5 bases). The germline V gene has CDR1 GTSNPN and CDR2 SVGIG (reference sequence). V lost 3 bases to trimming and J lost 8 bases, with 8 bases between them. The CDR3 has 11 amino acids. CDR3 protein: CAWRQADEQFF. The CDR3 DNA is TGTGCCTGGAGACAGGCGGATGAGCAGTTCTTC.

This chain links TRBV6-6 with TRBJ2-5, with D tentatively TRBD2 (6 bases). The CDR3 has 11 residues. V was pared by 6 bases and J by 5 bases, with 7 bases between. Looked up from germline, CDR1 is MNHNY and CDR2 is SVGAGI (reference sequence). This CDR3 is CASSRGETQYF. The CDR3 DNA follows: TGTGCCAGCAGCCGGGGGGAGACCCAGTACTTC.

This clone was picked up one time. The gene calls are TRBV5-1 and TRBJ2-3; no clear D. The CDR3 extends over 12 amino acids. Trimming pared 4 bases from V and 2 bases from J, leaving 5 bases between. The germline V gene encodes CDR1 SGHRS and CDR2 YFSETQ. The CDR3, as DNA: TGCGCCAGCAGCGAGATCACAGATACGCAGTATTTT. Translating gives CASSEITDTQYF.